This T cell receptor beta chain was profiled in a study of blood T cell repertoires in COVID-19. While infection was still active, Seattle patients were enrolled and then followed longitudinally. This clone has a handful of counts. TCRdb's table, derived via immunoSEQ multiplex PCR, lists solely in-frame clones and lacks some. The table shows roughly 180,000 clones, with roughly 85% occurring only once. This TCR came from a woman aged 50 to 60 with COVID-19, enrolled during active disease. Sequencing was carried out using peripheral blood.

CDR3 sequence reads: CASRPGDNSPLHF. The CDR3 bases are TGTGCCAGCCGGCCAGGGGATAATTCACCCCTCCACTTT. The chain links TRBV2 to TRBJ1-6, with a weak D call TRBD1 (6 bases). Germline CDR1 reads SNHLY; CDR2 reads FYNNEI. The CDR3 runs 13 residues. V was cut by 8 bases and J by 5 bases, with 10 bases left in between.